This T cell receptor beta chain is drawn from a study of blood T cell repertoires in COVID-19. About this clone itself: Other DNA sequences in this specimen translate into the identical CDR3.

Assay: immunoSEQ multiplex PCR; the TCRdb copy retains only in-frame clones and omits some. The table has roughly 78,000 clones, around 89% seen once. The germline CDR1 and CDR2 sequences are KGHDR and SFDVKD. Trimming shortened V by 0 bases and J by 2 bases, and 6 bases separated the two germline ends. This CDR3 has 14 residues. V gene TRBV24-1 combines with J gene TRBJ1-2, with D possibly matching TRBD1 (6 bases). The source material was peripheral blood. This clonotype originated in a man aged 55 to 70 with acute or convalescent COVID-19. CDR3 region: CATSDLQGNYGYTF. CDR3 in DNA: TGTGCCACCAGTGATTTGCAGGGGAACTATGGCTACACCTTC.